The source of this TCR beta chain is a study of blood T cell repertoires in COVID-19. TCRdb's copy holds only in-frame clones and misses some; the assay was immunoSEQ multiplex PCR. Among 250,000 to 400,000 clones listed, approximately 88% were seen once. The V end lost 7 bases, the J end lost 1 base, and 7 bases lay between the germline ends. The CDR3 covers 13 residues. From germline, CDR1 is MNHEY and CDR2 SVGAGI. This clone appeared a single time. The V gene is TRBV6-5, the J gene TRBJ2-2; D possibly corresponds to TRBD1 (6 bases). The receptor comes from a woman aged 25 to 39 with COVID-19, enrolled during active disease. Sequenced sample: peripheral blood. CDR3 sequence reads: CASNRVNTGELFF. CDR3 nucleotide sequence: TGTGCCAGCAACAGGGTGAACACCGGGGAGCTGTTTTTT.